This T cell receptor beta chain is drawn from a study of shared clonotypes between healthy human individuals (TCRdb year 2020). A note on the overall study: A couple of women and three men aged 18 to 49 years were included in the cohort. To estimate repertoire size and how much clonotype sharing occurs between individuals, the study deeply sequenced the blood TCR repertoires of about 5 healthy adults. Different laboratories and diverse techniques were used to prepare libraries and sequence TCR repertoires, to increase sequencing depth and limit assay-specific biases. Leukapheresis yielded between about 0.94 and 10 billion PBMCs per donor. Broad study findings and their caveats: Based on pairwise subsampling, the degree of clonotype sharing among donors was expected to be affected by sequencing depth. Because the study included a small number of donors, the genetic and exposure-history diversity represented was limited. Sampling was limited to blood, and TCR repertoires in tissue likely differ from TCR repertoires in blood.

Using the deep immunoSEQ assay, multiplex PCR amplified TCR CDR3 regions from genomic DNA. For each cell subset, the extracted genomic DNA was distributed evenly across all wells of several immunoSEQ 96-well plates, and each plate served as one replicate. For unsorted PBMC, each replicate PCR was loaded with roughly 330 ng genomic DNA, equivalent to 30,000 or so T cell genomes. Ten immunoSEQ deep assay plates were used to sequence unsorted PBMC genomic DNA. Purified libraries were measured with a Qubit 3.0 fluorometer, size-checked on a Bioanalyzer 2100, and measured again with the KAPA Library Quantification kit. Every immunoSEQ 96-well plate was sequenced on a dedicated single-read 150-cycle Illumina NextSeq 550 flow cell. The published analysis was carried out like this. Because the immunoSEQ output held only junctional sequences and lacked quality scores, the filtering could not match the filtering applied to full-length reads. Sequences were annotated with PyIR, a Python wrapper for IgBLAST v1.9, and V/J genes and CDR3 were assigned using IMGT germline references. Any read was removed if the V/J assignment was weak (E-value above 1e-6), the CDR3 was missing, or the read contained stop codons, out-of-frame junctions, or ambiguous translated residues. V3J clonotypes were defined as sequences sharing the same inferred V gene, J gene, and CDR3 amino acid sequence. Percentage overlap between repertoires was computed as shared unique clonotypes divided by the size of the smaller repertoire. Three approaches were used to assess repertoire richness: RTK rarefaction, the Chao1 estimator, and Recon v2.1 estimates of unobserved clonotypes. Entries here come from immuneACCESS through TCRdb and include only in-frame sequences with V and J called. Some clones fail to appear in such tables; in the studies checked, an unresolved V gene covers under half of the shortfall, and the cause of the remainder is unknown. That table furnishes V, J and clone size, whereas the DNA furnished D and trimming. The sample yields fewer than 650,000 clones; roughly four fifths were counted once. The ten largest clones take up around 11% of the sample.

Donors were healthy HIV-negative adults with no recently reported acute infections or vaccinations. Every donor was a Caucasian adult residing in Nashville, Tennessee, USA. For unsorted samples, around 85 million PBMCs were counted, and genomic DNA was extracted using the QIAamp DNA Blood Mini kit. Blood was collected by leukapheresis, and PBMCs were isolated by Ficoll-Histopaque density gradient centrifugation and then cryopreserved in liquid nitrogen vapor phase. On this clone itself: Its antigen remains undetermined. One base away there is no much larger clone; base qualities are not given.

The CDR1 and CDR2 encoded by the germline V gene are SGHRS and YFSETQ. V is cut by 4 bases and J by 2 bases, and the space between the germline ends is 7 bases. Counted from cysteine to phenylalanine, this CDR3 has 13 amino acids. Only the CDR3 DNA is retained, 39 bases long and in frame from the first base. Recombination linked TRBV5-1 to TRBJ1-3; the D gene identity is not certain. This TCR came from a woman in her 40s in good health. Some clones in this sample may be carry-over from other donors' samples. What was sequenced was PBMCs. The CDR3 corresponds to CASSPDPGNTIYF. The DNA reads TGCGCCAGCAGCCCCGATCCTGGAAACACCATATATTTT.